This TCR delta chain was recovered during a study of Vδ1+ human thymocytes. General study findings and limits: Unlike peripheral blood Vdelta1+ controls, thymic delta-chain sequences included 20% to 25% Vdelta2 and few Vdelta3. In the thymus, TRG and TRD repertoires looked highly polyclonal with Gaussian CDR3 lengths.

This clone was seen once. Its antigen remains unidentified. Sequences come from RNA converted to cDNA by reverse transcription. CDR3 amplicons came from multiplex PCR with pooled V-gene forward and constant-region reverse primers. TCRdb reanalyzed the multiplex PCR reads using CATT. The table has about 25,000 delta-chain clones, under 8% seen once. After alphabeta T cell depletion, CD3+ Vdelta1+ Vdelta2- thymocytes were sorted. The CDR3 is 21 residues long. No V segment was called; the J segment is TRDJ1; the D segment call TRDD3 is taken from the table without a DNA check. Material: Vdelta1+ gamma-delta thymocytes from the thymus. Specified subset: FACS-sorted CD3+ TCRalphabeta- TCRVdelta1+ TCRVdelta2- thymocytes. This TCR came from a girl in the first two years of life who had congenital heart surgery. The CDR3 reads CALGEPGRRGTVPPFTDKLIF. CDR3 DNA sequence: TGTGCTCTTGGGGAACCTGGGCGAAGGGGGACTGTTCCTCCCTTCACCGATAAACTCATCTTT.